Included here is one TCR beta chain sequence, with context. Per the study methods: Reference gene primer amplification yielded estimated nucleated cell counts. Assay used: immunoSEQ multiplex PCR; TCRdb lists only in-frame clones, some missing. V, J and clone size reflect that table, while D and trimming were determined from the DNA. The table lists 180,000 or so clones, about 75% of them singletons. These data originate in a study of blood T cell repertoires in COVID-19. Study as a whole: The study drew acute and convalescent COVID-19 samples from the United States, Italy and Spain. T cells, B-cell-depleted T cells, or PBMCs provided the cDNA or gDNA that served as material.

Losses at the gene ends were 4 bases for V and 5 bases for J; bases not matched to a gene: 5. Per germline, CDR1 SNHLY and CDR2 FYNNEI. This CDR3 has 14 residues. The sequence was obtained from a woman between 45 and 65 years old with active or convalescent COVID-19. The chain has TRBV2 and TRBJ2-5; 9 positions match TRBD1. Source material: peripheral blood. The CDR3 DNA is TGTGCCAGCAGTGGGGGGACAGGGTACGAGACCCAGTACTTC. It is translated as CASSGGTGYETQYF. Full variable domain (remainder filled in from reference TRBV2 and TRBJ2-5): EPEVTQTPSHQVTQMGQEVILRCVPISNHLYFYWYRQILGQKVEFLVSFYNNEISEKSEIFDDQFSVERPDGSNFTLKIRSTKLEDSAMYFCASSGGTGYETQYFGPGTRLLVL.